This TCR beta chain was sequenced during a study of tumor and adjacent non-tumor tissue in lung cancer (dated by TCRdb to 2016 to 2018). The study in broad terms: The cohort included around twelve adenocarcinoma, a couple of squamous cell carcinoma and 1 small cell lung cancer patients. Among the roughly 15 patients, ages ranged from about 31 to 85 years, about 10 were men and 5 were women, and disease was TNM stage I to III. Sequencing produced 130,000,000 or so productive TCRbeta reads in total, an average of about 4 million reads per sample. The study compared bulk TCRbeta repertoires between lung tumor tissue and matched distant non-tumor lung tissue from over 13 lung cancer patients. TCRbeta CDR3 sequencing was performed on 30 to 35 paired specimens, with one tumor sample and one normal lung sample collected per patient. Study-wide conclusions, independent of this receptor: Neither the sequencing platform nor unique molecular identifiers are named or mentioned anywhere in the methods. In normal lung, the top 100 clones accounted for a significantly larger cumulative share of the repertoire than in tumor tissue. Peripheral blood was not sequenced, so blood TCRbeta repertoires in these lung cancer patients were not examined. Younger patients had significantly higher TCR diversity, and higher tumor TCR diversity was associated with shorter overall and disease-free survival. With only roughly 14 patients in the cohort, the authors noted that larger samples and more detailed clinical data are needed. Significantly higher TCR diversity (inverse Simpson) was observed in tumor tissue than in normal lung tissue (around 450 vs 150, P = 0.0075, Mann-Whitney U test).

Library prep was done by multiplex PCR. Sequencing instrument: Illumina HiSeq 2500. TCRbeta libraries were built by three rounds of nested PCR using primers (Table S4), following protocols modified from ARM-PCR. Before sequencing, PCR products in the 200-500 bp range were cut out of the gel and cleaned up using the QIAquick gel extraction kit. The study's processing was this. Reads were cleaned with Trimmomatic, merged with FLASH into complete CDR3 sequences, and assigned to V(D)J germline segments with MiTCR. Clonal diversity was calculated as the inverse Simpson's index using VDJtools. In-frame sequences without a premature stop codon were defined as productive reads. The raw public data were reprocessed by TCRdb itself: fastp quality trimming at Q25, MiXCR clonotype calling, in-frame beta chains only. Under each unique CDR3 protein, matching rows form one entry showing the most common genes and DNA. TCRdb, not the authors, supplied the V and J calls. In this sample the table shows 84,000 or so distinct CDR3 sequences, about 66% of which occur a single time. Roughly 15% of the sample comes from the top ten.

RNA was extracted from bulk unsorted tissue and checked for quality with a NanoDrop ND-1000 and an Agilent 2100. Donors were newly diagnosed lung cancer patients admitted for thoracic surgery in China between August and November 2014, without prior chemotherapy. The study excluded patients who had received radiotherapy or chemotherapy before or who had another cancer at the same time. Surgical tissue pieces of 1-2 cm3 were preserved in RNAlater solution and were kept at -80 degrees C until use. This clonotype is categorized as large (0.1 to 1%). Its binding antigen is unknown. No much larger clone is present one base from it, and per-base qualities are unavailable. The sample was lung tumor tissue. This clonotype was sampled from a man aged 65 to 85 with non-small cell lung cancer.

The bases read TGTGCCAGCAGCTTAGTTGAGGCCGGGGAGCTGTTTTTT. The translation is CASSLVEAGELFF. The rearranged segments are TRBV11-3 and TRBJ2-2; a confident D gene designation cannot be given. Including cysteine and phenylalanine, the CDR3 has 13 amino acids. The CDR3 DNA has 39 bases and is translated from base 1. CDR1 SGHNT and CDR2 YENEEA were looked up in the germline V gene. Trimming costs V 1 base and J 6 bases, and their ends lie 6 bases apart. The full variable domain, with segments outside the CDR3 supplied by the reference TRBV11-3 and TRBJ2-2 proteins, appears as EAGVVQSPRYKIIEKKQPVAFWCNPISGHNTLYWYLQNLGQGPELLIRYENEEAVDDSQLPKDRFSAERLKGVDSTLKIQPAELGDSAVYLCASSLVEAGELFFGEGSRLTVL.